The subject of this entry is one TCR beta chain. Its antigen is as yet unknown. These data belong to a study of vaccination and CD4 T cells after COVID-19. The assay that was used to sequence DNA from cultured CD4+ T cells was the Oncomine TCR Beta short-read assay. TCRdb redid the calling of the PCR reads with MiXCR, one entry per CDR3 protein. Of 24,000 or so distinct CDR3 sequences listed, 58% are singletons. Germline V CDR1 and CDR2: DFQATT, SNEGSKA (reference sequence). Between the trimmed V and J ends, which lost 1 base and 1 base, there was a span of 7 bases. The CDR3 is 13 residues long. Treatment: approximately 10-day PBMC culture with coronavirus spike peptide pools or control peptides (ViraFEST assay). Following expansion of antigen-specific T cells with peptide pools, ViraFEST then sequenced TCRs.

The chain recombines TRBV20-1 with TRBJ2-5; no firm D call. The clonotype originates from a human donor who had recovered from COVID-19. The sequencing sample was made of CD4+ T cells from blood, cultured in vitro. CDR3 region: CSARVNSQETQYF. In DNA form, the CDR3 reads TGCAGTGCTAGAGTAAATAGCCAAGAGACCCAGTACTTC.